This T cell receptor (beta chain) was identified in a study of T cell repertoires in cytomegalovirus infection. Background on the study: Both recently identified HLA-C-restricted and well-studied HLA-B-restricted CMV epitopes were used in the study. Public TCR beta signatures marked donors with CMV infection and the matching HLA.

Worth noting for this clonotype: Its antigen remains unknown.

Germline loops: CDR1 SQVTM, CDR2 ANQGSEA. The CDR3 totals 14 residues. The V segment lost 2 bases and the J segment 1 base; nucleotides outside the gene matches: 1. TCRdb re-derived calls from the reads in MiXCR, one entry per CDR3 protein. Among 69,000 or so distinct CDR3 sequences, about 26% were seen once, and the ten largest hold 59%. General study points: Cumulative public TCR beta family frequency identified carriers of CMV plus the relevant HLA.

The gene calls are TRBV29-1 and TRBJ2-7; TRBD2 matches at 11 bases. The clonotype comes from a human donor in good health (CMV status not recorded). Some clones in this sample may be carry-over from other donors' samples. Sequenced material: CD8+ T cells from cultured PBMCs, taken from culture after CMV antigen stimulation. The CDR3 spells CSVELAGGSYEQYF. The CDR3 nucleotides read TGCAGCGTTGAACTAGCGGGGGGTTCCTACGAGCAGTACTTC.